Listed below are T cell receptor beta chains from one sample, sequenced in a study of blood T cell repertoires in COVID-19. Profiled with immunoSEQ multiplex PCR; TCRdb holds only in-frame clones, not every one. The sample has around 250,000 clones; more than 85% are singletons. The sample consisted of peripheral blood. These TCRs come from a man between 18 and 29 years old with active or convalescent COVID-19. Both conserved end residues are part of each CDR3. The D gene is left open where the match is weak. Part of the rows lack a size; the others show once, few, many or a class for expanded clones.

cdr3_nt cdr3_aa j_call v_call clone_size d_call
TGCGCCAGCAGTCGCGGACAGGGGGATGGCTACACCTTC CASSRGQGDGYTF TRBJ1-2 TRBV5-1 - TRBD1
TGTGCCAGCAGTCGGACAGGGGAAAGTGCGCAGTTCTTC CASSRTGESAQFF TRBJ2-1 TRBV6-5 - TRBD1
TGTGCCAGCAGCTCCCGGACAGGGGCCTCCTACGAGCAGTACTTC CASSSRTGASYEQYF TRBJ2-7 TRBV7-9 - TRBD1
TGTGCCAGCACGTCGGGGGGGGAGCTGTTTTTT CASTSGGELFF TRBJ2-2 TRBV6-5 - -
TGCAGTGCTAGTTCTCCGGACAGGGTGGCAGAGACCCAGTACTTC CSASSPDRVAETQYF TRBJ2-5 TRBV20-1 - TRBD1
TGTGCCAGGGAGGACGGACCCTATGAAAAACTGTTTTTT CAREDGPYEKLFF TRBJ1-4 TRBV28 - -
TGTGCCAGCACCATGGTCCGGGACTTAAGTGGTACGCAGTATTTT CASTMVRDLSGTQYF TRBJ2-3 TRBV3-1/TRBV3-2 once -
TGTGCCAGCAGCCGGACTAGCGGGGGTAATGAGCAGTTCTTC CASSRTSGGNEQFF TRBJ2-1 TRBV7-3 - TRBD2
TGTGCCAGCAAAACGGAGACCTACGAGCAGTACTTC CASKTETYEQYF TRBJ2-7 TRBV2 - -
TGCGCCAGCAGCTTGGAAACGGACAGGGCCCCTGGGGCCAACGTCCTGACTTTC CASSLETDRAPGANVLTF TRBJ2-6 TRBV5-1 - TRBD1
TGTGCCAGCAGCTTAGCGGGAGAGGGAAAATACAATGAGCAGTTCTTC CASSLAGEGKYNEQFF TRBJ2-1 TRBV11-3 - -
TGTGCCAGCACCCCGACAGGGGTGAACACTGAAGCTTTCTTT CASTPTGVNTEAFF TRBJ1-1 TRBV6-2/TRBV6-3 - TRBD1
TGTGCCAGCAGCCAGGGCAGGGAGGGGGGCTATGGCTACACCTTC CASSQGREGGYGYTF TRBJ1-2 TRBV13 - -
TGTGCCAGCAGCTGGACTAGCGGAGACAATGAGCAGTTCTTC CASSWTSGDNEQFF TRBJ2-1 TRBV7-2 - TRBD2
TGCGCCAGCAGTGATAATTCGGGAGGGAACACTGAAGCTTTCTTT CASSDNSGGNTEAFF TRBJ1-1 TRBV10-2 - -
TGTGCCAGCAGTGCCCAATTGAACACTGAAGCTTTCTTT CASSAQLNTEAFF TRBJ1-1 TRBV6-4 - -
TGTGCCACCCGCCGAACCGGGACAGATGAAGCTTTCTTT CATRRTGTDEAFF TRBJ1-1 TRBV24-1 few TRBD1
TGTGCCAGCGCCGACGGGGGGGAGAACACTGAAGCTTTCTTT CASADGGENTEAFF TRBJ1-1 TRBV7-9 - -
TGTGCCAGCAGGCCCGGGACAGGGGACCGAAGTTATGGCTACACCTTC CASRPGTGDRSYGYTF TRBJ1-2 TRBV7-9 - TRBD1
TGTGCCACCAGCGGGGACAGCTATGGCTACACCTTC CATSGDSYGYTF TRBJ1-2 TRBV15 - TRBD1
TGTGCCAGCAGCAAATTATTAAACACCAGGGCAACACAGGGGACCCAGTACTTC CASSKLLNTRATQGTQYF TRBJ2-5 TRBV11-2 - -
TGTGCCAGCAGTGAATTTCAGGGGCAGCCCCAGCATTTT CASSEFQGQPQHF TRBJ1-5 TRBV25-1 - -
TGTGCCAGCAAGGGGTCGGATCCGAATGAAAAACTGTTTTTT CASKGSDPNEKLFF TRBJ1-4 TRBV2 - -
TGTGCCAGTAGCTCCTTAGGCGGGAGGCTGGGATTGGCCAAAAACATTCAGTACTTC CASSSLGGRLGLAKNIQYF TRBJ2-4 TRBV19 - TRBD2
TGCGCCAGCAGCCCGCTGGACAGGGATGAAAAACTGTTTTTT CASSPLDRDEKLFF TRBJ1-4 TRBV4-1 - TRBD1
TGTGCCAGCAGCGTAGAGACAGGGTCTGGAAACACCATATATTTT CASSVETGSGNTIYF TRBJ1-3 TRBV9 - TRBD1
TGTGCCAGCAGCCAAGAGTATGTCTTGGATAGCGCGGTCTCGGCAGATACGCAGTATTTT CASSQEYVLDSAVSADTQYF TRBJ2-3 TRBV4-2 - -
TGTGCCAGCAGCTTACCGGGACAGGGGGTCAACATTCAGTACTTC CASSLPGQGVNIQYF TRBJ2-4 TRBV11-3 - TRBD1
TGTGCCAGTAGTATAGTTGGGAACAGGGGGGCCTCGCAGCCCCAGCATTTT CASSIVGNRGASQPQHF TRBJ1-5 TRBV19 - TRBD1
TGTGCCAGCAGCCCGGGTCCTCCCCGGCAGTATTTT CASSPGPPRQYF TRBJ2-3 TRBV7-9 - -
TGCGCCAGCAGCCAAATAATCTCTCAGGGGGAGAATGAAAAACTGTTTTTT CASSQIISQGENEKLFF TRBJ1-4 TRBV4-3 - TRBD1
TGTGCCAGCAGCCTCTCGCTAGGGACAGTTCAAGAGACCCAGTACTTC CASSLSLGTVQETQYF TRBJ2-5 TRBV7-9 - TRBD1
TGCGCCAGCAGCTTGGGTCCAGAAGACAGCATTCAGTACTTC CASSLGPEDSIQYF TRBJ2-4 TRBV5-1 once -
TGCGCCAGCAGCTCCCTCAGCGGTCAGCCCCAGCATTTT CASSSLSGQPQHF TRBJ1-5 TRBV5-1 - -
TGTGCCATCAGGGGCCCCGAAATTTCCTACGAGCAGTACTTC CAIRGPEISYEQYF TRBJ2-7 TRBV10-3 - -
TGTGCCAGCAGCACGTCTTTTCAGAATTCACCCCTCCACTTT CASSTSFQNSPLHF TRBJ1-6 TRBV3-1/TRBV3-2 - -
TGTGCCAGCAGTGATCGGGACAGGGGGGACGAGCAGTACTTC CASSDRDRGDEQYF TRBJ2-7 TRBV2 - TRBD1
TGTGCCAGCAGTGACCAGGGGGGTTCCTATAATTCACCCCTCCACTTT CASSDQGGSYNSPLHF TRBJ1-6 TRBV2 - TRBD1
TGTGCCAGCAGCTTGGGGCCTTTCTACGAGCAGTACTTC CASSLGPFYEQYF TRBJ2-7 TRBV7-2 once -
TGTGCCAGCAGTCCGAGGGGGGGCAGGGTTAACACTGAAGCTTTCTTT CASSPRGGRVNTEAFF TRBJ1-1 TRBV25-1 once -
TGTGCCAGCAGCTTCCGTAACAGGGGGCCAGGGGCCAAAAACATTCAGTACTTC CASSFRNRGPGAKNIQYF TRBJ2-4 TRBV7-9 few TRBD1
TGTGCCAGCAGTCCACCGGGACAGGACGATACGCAGTATTTT CASSPPGQDDTQYF TRBJ2-3 TRBV6-2/TRBV6-3 - TRBD1
TGCGCCAGCAGGTCGGGGGTGGCGGAAACAGATACGCAGTATTTT CASRSGVAETDTQYF TRBJ2-3 TRBV5-1 - -
TGTGCTAGTGGTCCGGGGTGGGACACTGAAGCTTTCTTT CASGPGWDTEAFF TRBJ1-1 TRBV12-5 - -